This T cell receptor beta chain was captured in a study of shared clonotypes between healthy human individuals. Every subset's genomic DNA went evenly onto several immunoSEQ plates. Libraries were prepared by immunoSEQ multiplex PCR; TCRdb keeps only in-frame clonotypes and omits some of them. The sample lists some 1,600,000 clones; roughly 98% were seen once. On this clone: What it recognizes is unknown.

Trimming removed 2 bases at V and 2 bases at J, with 10 bases between. CDR1 is MNHEY, CDR2 SVGAGI, per germline. This CDR3 contains 15 residues. Findings of the study overall: What limited the represented genetic and exposure-history diversity was the small number of donors.

The origin of this receptor is a man younger than 40 in good health. V and J are TRBV6-5 and TRBJ2-1; D perhaps matches TRBD1 (7 bases). Sequenced sample: naive CD4+ T cells sorted from blood. The subset: CD45RA+ positively selected. The CDR3 bases are TGTGCCAGCAGTTACGGAGGGACAGCCTACAATGAGCAGTTCTTC. Translation gives CASSYGGTAYNEQFF.